The 9 T cell receptor beta chains below all came from one sample that was sequenced in a study of siplizumab effects on memory and regulatory T cells. The protocol was immunoSEQ multiplex PCR, while the TCRdb copy is restricted to in-frame clones and leaves out a portion. The table includes about 85,000 clones, 85% to 95% detected once. Sequencing input: CD8+ T cells sorted from blood. The receptors come from a human donor in good health.

This sequence joins TRBV6-1 and TRBJ1-1; no clear D. The V gene's germline CDR1 is MNHNS and CDR2 SASEGT. The V gene lost 1 base and the J gene lost 0 bases, with 21 bases spanning the gap. This CDR3 spans 19 amino acids. CDR3 residues: CASSEGRFLLSLMNTEAFF. The CDR3 DNA reads as TGTGCCAGCAGTGAAGGAAGGTTCCTCCTCTCCCTAATGAACACTGAAGCTTTCTTT.

The rearrangement uses TRBV28 and TRBJ2-7; D not certain. Germline loops: CDR1 MDHEN, CDR2 SYDVKM. This CDR3 is built from 13 residues. V was pared by 7 bases and J by 5 bases, with 15 bases between. CDR3 in amino acids: CASNQANPHEQYF. In nucleotides, the CDR3 is TGTGCCAGCAATCAAGCGAACCCCCACGAGCAGTACTTC.

V usage is TRBV28 and J usage is TRBJ2-1; 12 nucleotides match TRBD2. Germline lookup yields CDR1 MDHEN and CDR2 SYDVKM. The CDR3 runs to 20 residues. V trimming: 3 bases; J trimming: 3 bases; junction bases outside the gene matches: 15. This CDR3 reads CASSFPASGRAEVFYNEQFF. DNA for the CDR3: TGTGCCAGCAGTTTCCCCGCTAGCGGGAGGGCCGAAGTGTTCTACAATGAGCAGTTCTTC.

The rearrangement uses TRBV5-4 and TRBJ1-6, with no clear D. Germline-derived CDR1 and CDR2 are SGHNT and YYREEE (reference sequence). V lost 4 bases to trimming and J lost 7 bases, with 12 bases between them. The CDR3 totals 14 residues. This CDR3 reads CASSGMEGNSPLHF. The DNA for the CDR3 is TGTGCCAGCAGCGGGATGGAGGGCAATTCACCCCTCCACTTT. The whole variable domain, filled in from reference TRBV5-4 and TRBJ1-6, reads ETGVTQSPTHLIKTRGQQVTLRCSSQSGHNTVSWYQQALGQGPQFIFQYYREEENGRGNFPPRFSGLQFPNYSSELNVNALELDDSALYLCASSGMEGNSPLHFGNGTRLTVT.

The chain couples TRBV5-4 to TRBJ2-5; no reliable D call. Germline V gene sequence: CDR1 SGHNT, CDR2 YYREEE (reference sequence). V was shortened by 1 base and J by 1 base, with 11 bases between the two germline ends. CDR3 size: 15 residues. CDR3 loop: CASSLWYRRQETQYF. The CDR3 coding sequence is TGTGCCAGCAGCTTGTGGTACAGACGCCAAGAGACCCAGTACTTC.

The J gene is TRBJ2-7, the V gene TRBV4-1; D uncertain. This CDR3 is built from 12 residues. V shed 5 bases and J shed 2 bases, with 7 bases lying between them. The germline gives CDR1 MGHRA, CDR2 YSYEKL. CDR3 in amino acids: CASSGETYEQYF. The CDR3 bases are TGCGCCAGCAGCGGGGAAACCTACGAGCAGTACTTC.

V is TRBV4-1 and J is TRBJ2-7; D is possibly TRBD1 (6 bases). V was shortened by 0 bases and J by 5 bases, with 8 bases between the two germline ends. The CDR3 runs 13 residues. CDR1 and CDR2 from the germline V gene are MGHRA and YSYEKL. The chain's CDR3 is CASSQDRGNEQYF. Here the CDR3 DNA reads TGCGCCAGCAGCCAAGATAGGGGGAACGAGCAGTACTTC.

The chain recombines TRBV29-1 with TRBJ2-1, with D unclear. V shed 6 bases and J shed 7 bases, with 7 bases lying between them. CDR3 length: 10 residues. Looked up from germline, CDR1 is SQVTM and CDR2 is ANQGSEA. The CDR3 DNA is TGCAGCGTGCTGAATAATGAGCAGTTCTTC. It is translated as CSVLNNEQFF.

This chain links TRBV9 with TRBJ2-7, with 8 positions matching TRBD2. The ends lost 4 bases at V and 2 bases at J; junction bases unmatched: 11. The length of the CDR3 is 16 residues. Germline-derived CDR1 and CDR2 are SGDLS and YYNGEE. CDR3 loop: CASSPRTSGRAYEQYF. The CDR3 coding sequence is TGTGCCAGCAGCCCAAGAACTAGCGGCCGAGCCTACGAGCAGTACTTC.